Given below is one TCR beta chain in context. Its specificity is unknown. CDR1 is LGHDT and CDR2 is YNNKEL in the germline V gene (reference sequence). The V end was cut by 3 bases, the J end by 0 bases, with 12 bases between. The length of the CDR3 is 16 residues. The TCR beta library used iRepertoire HTBI primers with Arm-PCR amplification of CDR3. TCRdb reprocessed the multiplex PCR reads with MiXCR, giving one entry per CDR3 protein. The sample yields about 320,000 distinct CDR3 sequences, under 20% seen once. This specimen belongs to a study of regulatory T cells in long-lasting Graves disease. In the study overall: Antithyroid drug exposure in newly diagnosed Graves' patients had lasted under 3 months.

Indicated time point: newly diagnosed GD, antithyroid drugs for less than 3 months. From PBMCs, RNA was extracted and then used to make the TCR library. The guidelines of the American Thyroid Association were the basis for diagnosing Graves' disease. Roughly 10-milliliter peripheral blood samples went into EDTA tubes. General study points: Persistent disease preferred TRBV28, TRBJ1-2 and TRBJ2-5.

This TCR was sampled from a female donor with Graves disease. The chain couples TRBV3-1 to TRBJ2-1; D is unclear. Source: peripheral blood mononuclear cells (PBMCs), taken at new diagnosis, from a patient treated with antithyroid drugs. DNA for the CDR3: TGTGCCAGCAGCCACTCCAGAGTTAGCTCCTACAATGAGCAGTTCTTC. It translates to CASSHSRVSSYNEQFF.